This T cell receptor beta chain was found in a study of early T cells in non-severe SARS-CoV-2 infection. This clonotype has ten or more counts. In TCRdb, the 5' RACE reads were re-called with MiXCR into one record per CDR3 protein. The table includes roughly 80,000 distinct CDR3 sequences, roughly 9.4% detected once. The clonotype comes from an adult who was a healthcare worker with PCR-confirmed SARS-CoV-2 infection or an uninfected control (not recorded which). Sequencing was done on a sample of whole blood.

Here the CDR3 DNA reads TGTGCCAGCTTCCGGGACAGACTCTCCTACGAGCAGTACTTC. It encodes CASFRDRLSYEQYF. V and J are TRBV21-1 and TRBJ2-7; the DNA was not used to check the table's D call, TRBD1. TRBV21-1 is recorded as a pseudogene. The CDR3 has 14 amino acids.